Here is one T cell receptor beta chain with its context. In the authors' workflow: Amplification of reference gene primers was used by the study to estimate nucleated cell counts. The repertoire was sequenced with immunoSEQ multiplex PCR; TCRdb's copy has only in-frame clones and lacks some. V and J calls and clone size are copied from that table; D and trimming were computed from the DNA. The sample holds 170,000 or so clones, about 79% seen once. From germline, CDR1 is KGHSH and CDR2 LQKENI. V was pared by 2 bases and J by 2 bases, with 8 bases between. The CDR3 runs 14 residues. This sample is part of a study of blood T cell repertoires in COVID-19. On the study more broadly: Collection of acute and convalescent COVID-19 samples took place in the United States, Italy and Spain. T cells, B-cell-depleted T cells, or PBMCs provided the cDNA or gDNA that served as material.

The material sequenced was peripheral blood. The J gene is TRBJ2-3, the V gene TRBV18; D is ambiguous. This TCR derives from a woman in her sixties or seventies with acute or convalescent COVID-19. The CDR3 nucleotides read TGTGCCAGCTCACCAACAGCCGCCACAGATACGCAGTATTTT. Translated: CASSPTAATDTQYF.